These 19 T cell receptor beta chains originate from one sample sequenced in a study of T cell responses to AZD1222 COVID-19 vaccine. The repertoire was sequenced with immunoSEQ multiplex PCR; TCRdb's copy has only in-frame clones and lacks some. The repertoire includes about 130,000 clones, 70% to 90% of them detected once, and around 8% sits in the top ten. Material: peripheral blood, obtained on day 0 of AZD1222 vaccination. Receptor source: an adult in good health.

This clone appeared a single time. The DNA of the CDR3 is TGTGCCAGCAGCTGGGGGACAGGGTCGATGAAAAAACTGTTTTTT. This encodes CASSWGTGSMKKLFF. The gene calls are TRBV5-6 and TRBJ1-4; 9 bases are a match to TRBD1. The CDR3 runs to 15 residues. V was clipped by 3 bases and J by 9 bases; unmatched bases: 9. CDR1 is SGHDT and CDR2 is YYEEEE in the germline V gene.

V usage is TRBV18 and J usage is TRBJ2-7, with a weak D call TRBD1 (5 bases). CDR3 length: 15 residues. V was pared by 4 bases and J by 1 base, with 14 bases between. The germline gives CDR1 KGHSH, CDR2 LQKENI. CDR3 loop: CASSLTRQTSYEQYF. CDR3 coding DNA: TGTGCCAGCTCACTAACGCGACAGACTTCCTACGAGCAGTACTTC. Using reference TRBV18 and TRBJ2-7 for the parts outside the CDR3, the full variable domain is NAGVMQNPRHLVRRRGQEARLRCSPMKGHSHVYWYRQLPEEGLKFMVYLQKENIIDESGMPKERFSAEFPKEGPSILRIQQVVRGDSAAYFCASSLTRQTSYEQYFGPGTRLTVT.

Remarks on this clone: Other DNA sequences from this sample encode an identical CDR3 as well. CDR3: CASSVGGANTGELFF. CDR3 sequence (DNA): TGTGCCAGCAGCGTAGGCGGGGCCAACACCGGGGAGCTGTTTTTT. This rearrangement joins TRBV9 to TRBJ2-2, with D possibly TRBD2 on 6 matching bases. Germline CDR1 and CDR2: SGDLS and YYNGEE. The CDR3 extends over 15 amino acids. Trimming shortened V by 0 bases and J by 2 bases, and 8 bases separated the two germline ends. Based on the CDR3 plus reference TRBV9 and TRBJ2-2, the full variable domain is DSGVTQTPKHLITATGQRVTLRCSPRSGDLSVYWYQQSLDQGLQFLIQYYNGEERAKGNILERFSAQQFPDLHSELNLSSLELGDSALYFCASSVGGANTGELFFGEGSRLTVL.

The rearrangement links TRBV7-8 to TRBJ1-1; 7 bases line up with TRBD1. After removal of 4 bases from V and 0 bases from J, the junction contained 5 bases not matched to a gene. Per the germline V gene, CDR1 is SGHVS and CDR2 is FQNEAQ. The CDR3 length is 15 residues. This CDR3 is CASSSGGLVNTEAFF. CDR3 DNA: TGTGCCAGCAGCTCAGGGGGGTTGGTGAACACTGAAGCTTTCTTT.

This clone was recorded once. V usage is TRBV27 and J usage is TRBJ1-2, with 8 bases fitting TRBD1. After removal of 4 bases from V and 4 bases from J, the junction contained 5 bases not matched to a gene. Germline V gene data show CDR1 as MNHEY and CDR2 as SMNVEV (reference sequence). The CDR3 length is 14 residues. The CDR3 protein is CASSWDRWGYGYTF. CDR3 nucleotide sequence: TGTGCCAGCAGTTGGGACAGGTGGGGCTATGGCTACACCTTC.

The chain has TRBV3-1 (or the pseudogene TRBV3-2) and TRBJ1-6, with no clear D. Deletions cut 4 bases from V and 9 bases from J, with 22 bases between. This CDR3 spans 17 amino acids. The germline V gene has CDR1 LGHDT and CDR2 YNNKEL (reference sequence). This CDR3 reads CASSPQGVTPAISPLHF. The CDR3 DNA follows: TGTGCCAGCAGCCCACAAGGAGTCACTCCCGCGATTTCACCCCTCCACTTT.

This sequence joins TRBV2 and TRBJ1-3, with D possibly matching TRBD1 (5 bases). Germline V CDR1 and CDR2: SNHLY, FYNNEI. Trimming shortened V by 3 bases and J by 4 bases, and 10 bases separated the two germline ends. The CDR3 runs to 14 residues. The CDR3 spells CASSDEGRGNTIYF. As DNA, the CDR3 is TGTGCCAGCAGTGACGAGGGGAGGGGAAACACCATATATTTT.

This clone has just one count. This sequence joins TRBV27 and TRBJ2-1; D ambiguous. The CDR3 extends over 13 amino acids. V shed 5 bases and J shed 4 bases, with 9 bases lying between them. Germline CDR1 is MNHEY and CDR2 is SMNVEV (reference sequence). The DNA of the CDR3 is TGTGCCAGCAGTCCTCCGAGGTACAATGAGCAGTTCTTC. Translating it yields CASSPPRYNEQFF.

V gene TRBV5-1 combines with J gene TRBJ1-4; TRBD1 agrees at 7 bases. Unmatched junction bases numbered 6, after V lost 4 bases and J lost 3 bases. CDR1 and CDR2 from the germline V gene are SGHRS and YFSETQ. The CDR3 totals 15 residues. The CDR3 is CASSNRQGPNEKLFF. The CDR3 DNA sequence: TGCGCCAGCAGCAACCGACAGGGCCCTAATGAAAAACTGTTTTTT.

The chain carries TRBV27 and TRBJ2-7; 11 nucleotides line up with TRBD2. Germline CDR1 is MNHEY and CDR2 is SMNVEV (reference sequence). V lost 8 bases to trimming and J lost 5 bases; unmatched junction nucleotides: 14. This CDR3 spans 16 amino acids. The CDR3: CASGASGRSWRDEQYF. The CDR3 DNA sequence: TGTGCCAGCGGAGCTAGCGGGAGGTCTTGGAGGGACGAGCAGTACTTC.

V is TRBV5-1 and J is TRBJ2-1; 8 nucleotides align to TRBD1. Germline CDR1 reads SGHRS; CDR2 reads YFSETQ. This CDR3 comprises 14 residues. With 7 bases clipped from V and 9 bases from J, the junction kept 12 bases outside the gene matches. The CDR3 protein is CASGTGTGRSEQFF. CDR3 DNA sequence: TGCGCCAGCGGGACCGGGACAGGTCGTAGTGAGCAGTTCTTC.

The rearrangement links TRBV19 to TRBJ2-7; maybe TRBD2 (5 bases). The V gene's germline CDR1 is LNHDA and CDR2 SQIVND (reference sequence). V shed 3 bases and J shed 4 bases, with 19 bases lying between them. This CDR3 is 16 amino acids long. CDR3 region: CASSMAAASSVYEQYF. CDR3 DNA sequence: TGTGCCAGTAGTATGGCCGCTGCTAGCTCGGTGTACGAGCAGTACTTC.

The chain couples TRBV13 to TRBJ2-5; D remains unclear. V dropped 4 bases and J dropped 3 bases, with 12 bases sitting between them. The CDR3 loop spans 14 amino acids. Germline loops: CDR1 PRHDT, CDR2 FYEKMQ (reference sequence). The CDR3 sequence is CASSSLLRKETQYF. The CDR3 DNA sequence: TGTGCCAGCAGCTCCCTACTGAGGAAAGAGACCCAGTACTTC.

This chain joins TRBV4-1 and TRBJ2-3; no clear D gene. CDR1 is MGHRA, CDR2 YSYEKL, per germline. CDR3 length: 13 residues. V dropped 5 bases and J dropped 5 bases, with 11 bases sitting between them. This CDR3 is CASSIETLDTQYF. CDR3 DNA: TGCGCCAGCAGCATCGAGACTTTAGATACGCAGTATTTT.

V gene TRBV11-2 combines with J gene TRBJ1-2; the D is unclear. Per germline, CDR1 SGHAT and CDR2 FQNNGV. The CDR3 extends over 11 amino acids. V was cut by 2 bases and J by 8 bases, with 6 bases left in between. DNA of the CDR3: TGTGCCAGCAGCTTAAACTTAGGCTACACCTTC. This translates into CASSLNLGYTF. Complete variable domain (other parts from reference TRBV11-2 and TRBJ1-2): EAGVAQSPRYKIIEKRQSVAFWCNPISGHATLYWYQQILGQGPKLLIQFQNNGVVDDSQLPKDRFSAERLKGVDSTLKIQPAKLEDSAVYLCASSLNLGYTFGSGTRLTVV.

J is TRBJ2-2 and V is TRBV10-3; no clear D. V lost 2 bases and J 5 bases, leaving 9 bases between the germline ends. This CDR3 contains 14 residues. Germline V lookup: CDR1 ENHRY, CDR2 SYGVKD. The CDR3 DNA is TGTGCCATCAGTGAGGAGGTCAAAACCGGGGAGCTGTTTTTT. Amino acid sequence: CAISEEVKTGELFF.

The DNA for the CDR3 is TGTGCCAGCAGCCAAGTTTCCAGGGCCAATGAGCAGTTCTTC. Translating gives CASSQVSRANEQFF. The chain couples TRBV3-1 (or the pseudogene TRBV3-2) to TRBJ2-1, with a weak D call TRBD1 (5 bases). The V gene's germline CDR1 is LGHDT and CDR2 YNNKEL (reference sequence). The CDR3 runs 14 residues. Trimming pared 1 base from V and 6 bases from J, leaving 10 bases between.

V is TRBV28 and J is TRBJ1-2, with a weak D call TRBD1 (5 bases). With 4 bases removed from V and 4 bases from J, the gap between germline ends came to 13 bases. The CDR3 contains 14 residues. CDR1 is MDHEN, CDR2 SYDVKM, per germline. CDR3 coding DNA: TGTGCCAGCAGTTCACCGCAGGGATCCTATGGCTACACCTTC. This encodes CASSSPQGSYGYTF.

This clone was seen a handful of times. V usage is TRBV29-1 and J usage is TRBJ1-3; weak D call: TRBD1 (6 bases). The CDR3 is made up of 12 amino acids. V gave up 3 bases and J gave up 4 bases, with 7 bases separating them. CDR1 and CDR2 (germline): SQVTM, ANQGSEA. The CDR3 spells CSVDRGGNTIYF. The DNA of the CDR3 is TGCAGCGTTGACAGGGGAGGAAACACCATATATTTT.